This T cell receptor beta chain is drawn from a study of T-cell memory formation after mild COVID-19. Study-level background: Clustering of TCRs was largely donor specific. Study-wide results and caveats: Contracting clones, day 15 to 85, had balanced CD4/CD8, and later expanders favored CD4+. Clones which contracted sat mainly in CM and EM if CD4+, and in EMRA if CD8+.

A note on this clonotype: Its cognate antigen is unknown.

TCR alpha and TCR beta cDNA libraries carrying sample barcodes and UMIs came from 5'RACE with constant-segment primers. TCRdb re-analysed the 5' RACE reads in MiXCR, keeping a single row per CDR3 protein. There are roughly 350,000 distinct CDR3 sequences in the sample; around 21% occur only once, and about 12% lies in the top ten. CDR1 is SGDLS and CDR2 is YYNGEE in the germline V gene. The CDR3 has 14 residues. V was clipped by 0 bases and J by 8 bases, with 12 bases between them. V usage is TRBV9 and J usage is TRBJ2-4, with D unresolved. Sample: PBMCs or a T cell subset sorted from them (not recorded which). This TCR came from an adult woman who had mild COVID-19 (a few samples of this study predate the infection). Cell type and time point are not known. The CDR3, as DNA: TGTGCCAGCAGCGTAGAAGTCATGGGTGACATTCAGTACTTC. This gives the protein CASSVEVMGDIQYF.